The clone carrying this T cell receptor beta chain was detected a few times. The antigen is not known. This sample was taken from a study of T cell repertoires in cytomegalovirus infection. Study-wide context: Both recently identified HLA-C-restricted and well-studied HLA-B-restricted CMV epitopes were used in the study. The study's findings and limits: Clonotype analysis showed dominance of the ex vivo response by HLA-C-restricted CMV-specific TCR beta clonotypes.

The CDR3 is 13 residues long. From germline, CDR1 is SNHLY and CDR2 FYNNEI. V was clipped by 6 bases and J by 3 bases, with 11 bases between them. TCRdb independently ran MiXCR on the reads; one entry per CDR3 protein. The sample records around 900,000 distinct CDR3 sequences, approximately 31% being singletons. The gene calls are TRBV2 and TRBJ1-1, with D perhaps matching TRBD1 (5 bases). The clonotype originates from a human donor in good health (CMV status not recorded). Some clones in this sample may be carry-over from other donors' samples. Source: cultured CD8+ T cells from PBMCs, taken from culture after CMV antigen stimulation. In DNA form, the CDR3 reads TGTGCCAGCAGCCCAGGGAGGCACACTGAAGCTTTCTTT. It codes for CASSPGRHTEAFF. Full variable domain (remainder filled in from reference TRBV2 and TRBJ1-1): EPEVTQTPSHQVTQMGQEVILRCVPISNHLYFYWYRQILGQKVEFLVSFYNNEISEKSEIFDDQFSVERPDGSNFTLKIRSTKLEDSAMYFCASSPGRHTEAFFGQGTRLTVV.